This T cell receptor beta chain was captured by sequencing in a study of somatic mutations in cytotoxic T cells in rheumatoid arthritis. Profiling relied on immunoSEQ multiplex PCR, and the TCRdb table lists in-frame clones only, not all of them. This sample has approximately 13,000 clones, with about three quarters found just once. Flow cytometry served to check the purity of CD4+ and CD8+ cells, which were isolated by positive magnetic bead selection. General study results and limits: In rheumatoid arthritis patients, unlike healthy controls, CD8+ clonality rose with age. What antigens the expanded CD8+ clones targeted remained unknown.

The germline gives CDR1 SNHLY, CDR2 FYNNEI. CDR3 length equals 13 residues. Trimming left V 6 bases short and J 7 bases short, with 15 bases between. Worth noting for this clone: Its antigen remains unknown.

V is TRBV2 and J is TRBJ1-1; possibly TRBD1 for D (5 bases). The specimen was CD8+ T cells sorted from blood. The clonotype was recovered from an adult with rheumatoid arthritis. Written as DNA, the CDR3 is TGTGCCAGCAGCGACTGGTCTGACAGTGAAGCTTTCTTT. Its protein product is CASSDWSDSEAFF.